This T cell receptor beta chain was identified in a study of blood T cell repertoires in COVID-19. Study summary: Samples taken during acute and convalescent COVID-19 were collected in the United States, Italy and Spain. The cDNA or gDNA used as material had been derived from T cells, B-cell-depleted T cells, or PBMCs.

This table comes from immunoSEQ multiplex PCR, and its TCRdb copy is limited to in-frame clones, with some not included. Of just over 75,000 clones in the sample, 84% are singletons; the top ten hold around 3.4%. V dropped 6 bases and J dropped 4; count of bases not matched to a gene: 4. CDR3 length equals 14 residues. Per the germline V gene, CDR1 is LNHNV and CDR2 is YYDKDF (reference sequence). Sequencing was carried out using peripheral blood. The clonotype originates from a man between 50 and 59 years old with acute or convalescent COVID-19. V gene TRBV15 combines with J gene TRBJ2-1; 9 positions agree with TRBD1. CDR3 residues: CATSGTGIYNEQFF. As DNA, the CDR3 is TGTGCCACCAGTGGGACAGGGATTTACAATGAGCAGTTCTTC. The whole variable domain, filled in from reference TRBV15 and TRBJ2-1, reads DAMVIQNPRYQVTQFGKPVTLSCSQTLNHNVMYWYQQKSSQAPKLLFHYYDKDFNNEADTPDNFQSRRPNTSFCFLDIRSPGLGDTAMYLCATSGTGIYNEQFFGPGTRLTVL.